One sample yielded the 10 T cell receptor beta chains listed below, sequenced in a study of blood T cell repertoires in COVID-19. Assay: immunoSEQ multiplex PCR; the TCRdb copy retains only in-frame clones and omits some. The table has 300,000 to 400,000 clones, around 92% seen once; the top ten hold 3%. Sequencing input: peripheral blood. The receptors were sampled from a woman under 40 with COVID-19, enrolled during active disease.

This chain uses TRBV5-5 with TRBJ1-3; the D is unclear. V lost 4 bases and J lost 1, with 15 bases in between. Germline values: CDR1 SGHKS, CDR2 YYEKEE (reference sequence). This CDR3 has 16 amino acids. The CDR3 DNA reads as TGTGCCAGCAGCCCGCAAGGAAGGACTTCTGGAAACACCATATATTTT. The encoded protein is CASSPQGRTSGNTIYF.

The chain carries TRBV15 and TRBJ2-1, with D possibly being TRBD2 (6 bases). V was pared by 5 bases and J by 9 bases, with 26 bases between. The CDR3 extends over 17 amino acids. In germline, CDR1 is LNHNV, CDR2 YYDKDF (reference sequence). CDR3 region: CATSGRTGLSTGGEQFF. As DNA, the CDR3 is TGTGCCACCAGCGGCCGCACGGGACTCAGCACCGGGGGTGAGCAGTTCTTC. Supplemented by reference TRBV15 and TRBJ2-1, the full variable domain reads DAMVIQNPRYQVTQFGKPVTLSCSQTLNHNVMYWYQQKSSQAPKLLFHYYDKDFNNEADTPDNFQSRRPNTSFCFLDIRSPGLGDTAMYLCATSGRTGLSTGGEQFFGPGTRLTVL.

The chain joins TRBV12-3 or TRBV12-4 to TRBJ2-7, with TRBD2 as a possible D gene (6 bases). The CDR3 has 11 amino acids. V was clipped by 4 bases and J by 7 bases, with 8 bases between them. For the CDR3, the DNA is TGTGCCAGCAGTTCTCGGGGGGAGCAGTACTTC. This encodes CASSSRGEQYF.

This chain joins TRBV4-3 and TRBJ1-4, with 7 bases fitting TRBD1. V lost 0 bases, J lost 2 bases, and 6 bases stayed unmatched. Germline assignment: CDR1 LGHNA and CDR2 YSLEER. The CDR3 runs 17 residues. CDR3 sequence reads: CASSQETGEATNEKLFF. The CDR3 nucleotides read TGCGCCAGCAGCCAAGAAACAGGGGAGGCTACTAATGAAAAACTGTTTTTT.

The V call is TRBV18, the J call TRBJ2-7, with 12 nucleotides matching TRBD2. V lost 1 base and J lost 6; bases outside the gene matches: 7. CDR3 size: 16 residues. CDR1 and CDR2 from the germline V gene are KGHSH and LQKENI. Written as DNA, the CDR3 is TGTGCCAGCTCACCACTTAGACTAGCGGGAGTGTCCGAGCAGTACGTC. Translation gives CASSPLRLAGVSEQYV.

V gene TRBV5-1 combines with J gene TRBJ1-2; TRBD1 might be the D (5 bases). V dropped 2 bases and J dropped 2 bases, with 10 bases sitting between them. Per the germline V gene, CDR1 is SGHRS and CDR2 is YFSETQ. This CDR3 comprises 14 residues. The CDR3 DNA is TGCGCCAGCAGCTTAAGGGGACTGAACTATGGCTACACCTTC. Translation: CASSLRGLNYGYTF.

The rearrangement links TRBV2 to TRBJ2-6; no clear D gene. Germline V gene lookup returns CDR1 SNHLY and CDR2 FYNNEI. Trimming stripped 6 bases from V and 0 bases from J, with 6 bases between. The CDR3 totals 14 residues. CDR3 nucleotide sequence: TGTGCCAGCAGACAGCTCTCTGGGGCCAACGTCCTGACTTTC. Protein: CASRQLSGANVLTF.

The chain recombines TRBV28 with TRBJ2-1; 10 positions agree with TRBD2. CDR3 length: 16 amino acids. V was pared by 2 bases and J by 3 bases, with 4 bases of the junction left unmatched. CDR1 MDHEN and CDR2 SYDVKM come from the germline V gene. CDR3 sequence: CASSLASGGIYNEQFF. For the CDR3, the DNA is TGTGCCAGCAGTTTAGCTAGCGGGGGTATCTACAATGAGCAGTTCTTC.

This clone was seen only once. The J gene is TRBJ1-1, the V gene TRBV21-1; TRBD1 reflects the table's D call only, with no check against the DNA. TRBV21-1 is termed a pseudogene. The CDR3 contains 16 residues. CDR3 in DNA: TGTGCCAGCAGCTCTCCCCCGGGACAGGAGTACACTGAAGCTTTCTTT. Translation gives CASSSPPGQEYTEAFF.

This clone was observed a few times. The chain joins TRBV27 to TRBJ1-1; 7 nucleotides agree with TRBD1. V was clipped by 6 bases and J by 5 bases; unmatched bases: 12. This CDR3 is 15 amino acids long. Germline assignment: CDR1 MNHEY and CDR2 SMNVEV (reference sequence). The CDR3 loop reads CASSPERQGRTEAFF. The CDR3, as DNA: TGTGCCAGCAGCCCGGAGAGACAGGGAAGAACTGAAGCTTTCTTT.